The clone carrying this T cell receptor beta chain has ten or more counts. This sample was taken from a study of blood T cells in healthy people across ages. This CDR3 contains 12 residues. Germline CDR1 reads DFQATT; CDR2 reads SNEGSKA (reference sequence). V was cut by 3 bases and J by 4 bases, with 9 bases left in between. The second PCR ran about 6 to 11 cycles with a sample-barcoded 5' primer and J-beta primers. TCRdb fed the 5' RACE reads into MiXCR, producing one record per CDR3 protein. The sample lists approximately 960,000 distinct CDR3 sequences, 25% to 35% occurring once. These data are also associated with another study on T cells of mothers and their children.

The V gene is TRBV20-1, the J gene TRBJ1-2; D is uncertain. The sequence derives from a woman aged 40 to 50 in good health. What was sequenced was blood. The CDR3 DNA follows: TGCAGTGCTAGTCCACGCCTCTATGGCTACACCTTC. The encoded protein is CSASPRLYGYTF.